These 22 T cell receptor beta chains originate from one sample sequenced in a study of blood T cell repertoires in COVID-19. Libraries were prepared by immunoSEQ multiplex PCR; TCRdb keeps only in-frame clonotypes and omits some of them. Among about 97,000 clones listed, roughly nine tenths were seen once. The sample was peripheral blood. All receptors come from a man aged 60-69 years with acute or convalescent COVID-19.

The V and J genes are TRBV2 and TRBJ2-2, with a tentative D call TRBD2 (5 bases). This CDR3 is 13 amino acids long. With 8 bases removed from V and 3 bases from J, the gap between germline ends came to 10 bases. Germline-derived CDR1 and CDR2 are SNHLY and FYNNEI. CDR3: CASVLAYTGELFF. In DNA, the CDR3 is TGTGCCAGCGTCTTAGCGTACACCGGGGAGCTGTTTTTT.

V gene TRBV16 combines with J gene TRBJ1-4; perhaps TRBD1 as D (6 bases). The germline V gene has CDR1 KGHSY and CDR2 FQNENV. V lost 2 bases and J lost 8, with 12 bases in between. This CDR3 contains 14 residues. DNA for the CDR3: TGTGCCAGCAGCCAAATCGGGGGGCAGGAAAAACTGTTTTTT. This translates into CASSQIGGQEKLFF.

The V gene is TRBV30, the J gene TRBJ1-5, with D perhaps TRBD1 (5 bases). In germline, CDR1 is GTSNPN, CDR2 SVGIG (reference sequence). Trimming left V 1 base short and J 4 bases short, with 8 bases between. The CDR3 spans 13 residues. CDR3 sequence: CAWSGTRNQPQHF. The CDR3 DNA follows: TGTGCCTGGAGTGGGACACGTAATCAGCCCCAGCATTTT.

The chain couples TRBV5-1 to TRBJ1-1; D is possibly TRBD1 (5 bases). The CDR3 runs 15 residues. Trimming took 0 bases from V and 5 from J, leaving 14 bases between them. Germline CDR1 SGHRS, CDR2 YFSETQ. The CDR3 here is CASSLAGREGTEAFF. CDR3 in DNA: TGCGCCAGCAGCTTGGCCGGCAGGGAAGGAACTGAAGCTTTCTTT.

The V and J genes are TRBV18 and TRBJ1-1; tentatively, D is TRBD1 (6 bases). V was shortened by 6 bases and J by 2 bases, with 13 bases between the two germline ends. From germline, CDR1 is KGHSH and CDR2 LQKENI. There are 14 residues in the CDR3. Here the CDR3 DNA reads TGTGCCAGCTCTTCACAGGGCGCCAACACTGAAGCTTTCTTT. Protein sequence: CASSSQGANTEAFF.

CDR3 residues: CASSYKDRPANYGYTF. DNA for the CDR3: TGTGCCAGCAGTTACAAGGACAGGCCAGCTAACTATGGCTACACCTTC. The V gene is TRBV6-5, the J gene TRBJ1-2; 7 nucleotides align to TRBD1. The germline CDR1 and CDR2 sequences are MNHEY and SVGAGI. The CDR3 runs 16 residues. V lost 2 bases, J lost 0 bases, and 6 bases stayed unmatched.

This chain connects TRBV5-6 to TRBJ1-2; D gene unclear. Trimming cost V 5 bases and J 3 bases, with 17 bases left between them. This CDR3 is 15 amino acids long. The germline V gene has CDR1 SGHDT and CDR2 YYEEEE. The DNA of the CDR3 is TGTGCCAGCAGTCCCGGGGTAAGCCCTTACTATGGCTACACCTTC. Translating gives CASSPGVSPYYGYTF.

The chain recombines TRBV2 with TRBJ2-1, with D perhaps matching TRBD1 (5 bases). The CDR3 has 14 amino acids. Per the germline V gene, CDR1 is SNHLY and CDR2 is FYNNEI. V lost 6 bases and J lost 1, with 10 bases in between. This chain's CDR3 is CASSRVVSYNEQFF. The CDR3 coding sequence is TGTGCCAGCAGCAGGGTTGTTTCCTACAATGAGCAGTTCTTC.

V and J are TRBV7-9 and TRBJ1-6; D is undetermined. The CDR3 extends over 15 amino acids. Germline V lookup: CDR1 SEHNR, CDR2 FQNEAQ (reference sequence). V lost 5 bases and J lost 9, with 17 bases in between. The CDR3 is CASSPTFDNTSPLHF. CDR3 bases: TGTGCCAGCAGCCCGACGTTTGACAACACTTCACCCCTCCACTTT.

J is TRBJ2-2 and V is TRBV12-5; TRBD2 might be the D (6 bases). CDR1 and CDR2 from the germline V gene are LGHNT and FRNRAP. The CDR3 contains 13 residues. V was clipped by 7 bases and J by 7 bases, with 13 bases between them. CDR3 residues: CASAFLGGGELFF. DNA of the CDR3: TGTGCTAGTGCCTTTTTGGGAGGCGGGGAGCTGTTTTTT.

The chain joins TRBV18 to TRBJ1-1, with D possibly TRBD1 on 6 matching bases. Trimming took 3 bases from V and 3 from J, leaving 14 bases between them. CDR1 and CDR2 (germline): KGHSH, LQKENI. The CDR3 sequence is 15 residues long. CDR3 nucleotide sequence: TGTGCCAGCTCACCGCCATCCAGGGGCTACACTGAAGCTTTCTTT. Amino acids: CASSPPSRGYTEAFF. Full variable domain (outside the CDR3, taken from reference TRBV18 and TRBJ1-1): NAGVMQNPRHLVRRRGQEARLRCSPMKGHSHVYWYRQLPEEGLKFMVYLQKENIIDESGMPKERFSAEFPKEGPSILRIQQVVRGDSAAYFCASSPPSRGYTEAFFGQGTRLTVV.

In DNA form, the CDR3 reads TGTGCCAGCTCACCCGCGACAGGGAGTACAGATACGCAGTATTTT. Its translation: CASSPATGSTDTQYF. The chain recombines TRBV18 with TRBJ2-3; 7 bases fit TRBD1. The germline CDR1 and CDR2 sequences are KGHSH and LQKENI. The CDR3 is made up of 15 amino acids. After removal of 3 bases from V and 3 bases from J, the junction contained 6 bases not matched to a gene. Looking up the rest from reference TRBV18 and TRBJ2-3 gives the full variable domain: NAGVMQNPRHLVRRRGQEARLRCSPMKGHSHVYWYRQLPEEGLKFMVYLQKENIIDESGMPKERFSAEFPKEGPSILRIQQVVRGDSAAYFCASSPATGSTDTQYFGPGTRLTVL.

This sequence joins TRBV5-1 and TRBJ1-1; TRBD1 might be the D (6 bases). Trimming stripped 3 bases from V and 1 base from J, with 19 bases between. This CDR3 spans 17 amino acids. CDR1 SGHRS and CDR2 YFSETQ come from the germline V gene. For the CDR3, the DNA is TGCGCCAGCAGCTCGAATGTCCTGGGGGCTCAGAACACTGAAGCTTTCTTT. Translating gives CASSSNVLGAQNTEAFF.

The gene calls are TRBV2 and TRBJ2-3; 7 bases match TRBD1. Germline CDR1 and CDR2: SNHLY and FYNNEI. There are 15 residues in the CDR3. V lost 6 bases, J lost 2 bases, and 8 bases stayed unmatched. The DNA of the CDR3 is TGTGCCAGCAGACCCTTGACAGGGTTCACAGATACGCAGTATTTT. This codes for CASRPLTGFTDTQYF.

The chain carries TRBV19 and TRBJ1-1; perhaps TRBD1 as D (5 bases). CDR1 is LNHDA, CDR2 SQIVND, per germline (reference sequence). Trimming stripped 7 bases from V and 5 bases from J, with 14 bases between. This CDR3 has 13 residues. CDR3 bases: TGTGCCAGTACCCCGAGCAGGGCGACTGAAGCTTTCTTT. Residues: CASTPSRATEAFF.

The chain combines TRBV12-3 or TRBV12-4 with TRBJ1-2; D is unclear. This CDR3 spans 12 amino acids. The V gene lost 3 bases and the J gene lost 7 bases, with 9 bases spanning the gap. The CDR3 reads CASSFGQVGYTF. The CDR3 nucleotides read TGTGCCAGCAGTTTTGGTCAGGTTGGCTACACCTTC.

This clone occurred once. V gene TRBV28 combines with J gene TRBJ1-6; 7 positions agree with TRBD1. J lost 8 bases, V lost 3 bases, and 10 bases had no gene match. Germline V gene sequence: CDR1 MDHEN, CDR2 SYDVKM. This CDR3 comprises 16 residues. The CDR3 DNA reads as TGTGCCAGCAGTTTGTGGGGTCAGGGGGATGATTCACCCCTCCACTTT. Residues: CASSLWGQGDDSPLHF.

CDR3: CAPGQGIDTF. DNA of the CDR3: TGTGCCCCGGGACAGGGGATCGACACCTTC. This chain joins TRBV30 and TRBJ1-2; 10 bases are shared with TRBD1. The CDR3 has 10 residues. V was clipped by 8 bases and J by 12 bases; unmatched bases: 6. Germline V gene sequence: CDR1 GTSNPN, CDR2 SVGIG (reference sequence).

The chain employs TRBV18 and TRBJ1-3, with 8 bases that match TRBD1. Germline V gene data show CDR1 as KGHSH and CDR2 as LQKENI. The trim removed 3 bases at V and 0 bases at J, leaving 13 bases unmatched. There are 19 residues in the CDR3. Here the CDR3 DNA reads TGTGCCAGCTCACCCCGGCAGGGGGCTATTACCCCCTCTGGAAACACCATATATTTT. As protein: CASSPRQGAITPSGNTIYF.

This chain uses TRBV5-1 with TRBJ1-6, with 7 bases aligning to TRBD1. Germline values: CDR1 SGHRS, CDR2 YFSETQ. This CDR3 is built from 15 residues. Losses at the gene ends were 1 base for V and 6 bases for J; bases not matched to a gene: 4. The DNA of the CDR3 is TGCGCCAGCAGCTTGAGGGACAGTGTTAATTCACCCCTCCACTTT. Protein: CASSLRDSVNSPLHF. The full variable domain, its missing parts supplied by reference TRBV5-1 and TRBJ1-6, is KAGVTQTPRYLIKTRGQQVTLSCSPISGHRSVSWYQQTPGQGLQFLFEYFSETQRNKGNFPGRFSGRQFSNSRSEMNVSTLELGDSALYLCASSLRDSVNSPLHFGNGTRLTVT.

The genes are TRBV18 and TRBJ1-5; 11 positions agree with TRBD1. Germline V gene sequence: CDR1 KGHSH, CDR2 LQKENI. The CDR3 length is 17 residues. The trim removed 3 bases at V and 2 bases at J, leaving 6 bases unmatched. In DNA, the CDR3 is TGTGCCAGCTCACCGGGACAGGGGGGAGTTGGCAATCAGCCCCAGCATTTT. Its protein product is CASSPGQGGVGNQPQHF.

The chain has TRBV19 and TRBJ2-1; 11 bases agree with TRBD1. Germline CDR1 LNHDA, CDR2 SQIVND (reference sequence). V lost 3 bases to trimming and J lost 9 bases; unmatched junction nucleotides: 10. The CDR3 loop spans 16 amino acids. CDR3 protein: CASSIGTGGVTIEQFF. CDR3 DNA: TGTGCCAGTAGTATCGGGACAGGGGGGGTAACTATTGAGCAGTTCTTC. The full variable domain, completed using reference TRBV19 and TRBJ2-1, is DGGITQSPKYLFRKEGQNVTLSCEQNLNHDAMYWYRQDPGQGLRLIYYSQIVNDFQKGDIAEGYSVSREKKESFPLTVTSAQKNPTAFYLCASSIGTGGVTIEQFFGPGTRLTVL.